This T cell receptor beta chain was profiled in a study of T-cell memory formation after mild COVID-19. This clonotype showed up just a few times. The germline V gene has CDR1 SGHTA and CDR2 FQGNSA. Trimming removed 4 bases at V and 0 bases at J, with 9 bases between. CDR3 size: 14 residues. One entry per CDR3 protein, called by TCRdb with MiXCR from the 5' RACE reads. Among roughly 200,000 distinct CDR3 sequences listed, around 9.1% were seen once. The chain is built from TRBV7-2 and TRBJ1-1, with D possibly being TRBD1 (6 bases). The receptor was isolated from a man younger than 35 who had mild COVID-19 (a few samples of this study predate the infection). Cell type and time point are not known. The sample consisted of PBMCs or a T cell subset sorted from them (not recorded which). In DNA form, the CDR3 reads TGTGCCAGCAGCTACAGGGCCGTGAACACTGAAGCTTTCTTT. Its translation: CASSYRAVNTEAFF. The full variable domain, completed using reference TRBV7-2 and TRBJ1-1, is GAGVSQSPSNKVTEKGKDVELRCDPISGHTALYWYRQSLGQGLEFLIYFQGNSAPDKSGLPSDRFSAERTGGSVSTLTIQRTQQEDSAVYLCASSYRAVNTEAFFGQGTRLTVV.